The clone carrying this TCR beta chain was recorded only once. The antigen is unknown. The sample comes from a study of T cell responses to AZD1222 COVID-19 vaccine. Study results and caveats: Possibly, clonal diversity was underestimated; donors were largely white British and included more females. Repertoire samples came only from after the peak T cell response.

Trimming stripped 2 bases from V and 2 bases from J, with 9 bases between. The CDR3 is 14 amino acids. Germline assignment: CDR1 SGHTA and CDR2 FQGNSA. The protocol was immunoSEQ multiplex PCR, while the TCRdb copy is restricted to in-frame clones and leaves out a portion. The sample comprises 150,000 to 200,000 clones, around 92% of which are singletons, and about 1.5% rests with the top ten. The chain is built from TRBV7-2 and TRBJ1-2; D is undetermined. This specimen was peripheral blood, taken 28 days after the second AZD1222 dose. The source is an adult who received the AZD1222 COVID-19 vaccine. Written as DNA, the CDR3 is TGTGCCAGCAGCTTAACTTGGAGGAACTATGGCTACACCTTC. It translates to CASSLTWRNYGYTF.